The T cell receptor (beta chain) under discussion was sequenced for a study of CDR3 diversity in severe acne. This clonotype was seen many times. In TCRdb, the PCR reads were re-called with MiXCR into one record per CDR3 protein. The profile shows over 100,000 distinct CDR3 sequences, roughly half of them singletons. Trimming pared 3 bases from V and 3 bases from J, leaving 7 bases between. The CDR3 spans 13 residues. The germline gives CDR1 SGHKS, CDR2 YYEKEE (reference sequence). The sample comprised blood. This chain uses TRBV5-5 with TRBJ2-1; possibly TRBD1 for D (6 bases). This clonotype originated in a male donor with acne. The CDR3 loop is CASSSQGYNEQFF. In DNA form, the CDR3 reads TGTGCCAGCAGCTCACAGGGCTACAATGAGCAGTTCTTC.